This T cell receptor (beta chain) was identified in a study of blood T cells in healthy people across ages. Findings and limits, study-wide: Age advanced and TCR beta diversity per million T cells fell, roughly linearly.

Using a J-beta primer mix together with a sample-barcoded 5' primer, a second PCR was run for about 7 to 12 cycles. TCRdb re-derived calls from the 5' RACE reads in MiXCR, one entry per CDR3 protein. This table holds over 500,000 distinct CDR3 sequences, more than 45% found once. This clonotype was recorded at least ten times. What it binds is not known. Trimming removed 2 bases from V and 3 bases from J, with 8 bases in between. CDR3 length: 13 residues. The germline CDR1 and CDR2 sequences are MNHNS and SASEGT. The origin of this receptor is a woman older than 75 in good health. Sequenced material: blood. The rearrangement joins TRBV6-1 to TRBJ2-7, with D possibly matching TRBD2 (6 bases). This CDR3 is CASSEREVYEQYF. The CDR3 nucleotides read TGTGCCAGCAGTGAAAGGGAGGTCTACGAGCAGTACTTC.